The entry below gives a single TCR beta chain sequence along with its context. Treatment meaning: around 19 received Ad26.COV2.S at low or high dose, single or two shots; about 5 received placebo; per-sample allocation not given. The study sampled participants on day 63 after the first vaccine or placebo injection. This record comes from a study of Ad26.COV2.S vaccination and SARS-CoV-2 variants. On the study more broadly: Ad26.COV2.S was injected intramuscularly once or twice, 56 days apart.

The CDR3 loop spans 20 amino acids. CDR1 is SGHTA and CDR2 is FQGTGA in the germline V gene. The V and J ends lost 2 bases and 2 bases respectively, with 22 bases between them. Libraries were prepared by immunoSEQ multiplex PCR; TCRdb keeps only in-frame clonotypes and omits some of them. The sample yields a few hundred thousand clones, around 86% seen once. The sequencing used peripheral blood, collected in a trial of Ad26.COV2.S vaccine versus placebo. This clonotype originated in a person aged 18-65 years who received the Ad26.COV2.S COVID-19 vaccine or a placebo. This chain connects TRBV7-3 to TRBJ2-6; perhaps D is TRBD1 or TRBD2 (6 bases each). The CDR3 coding sequence is TGTGCCAGCAGCTTAGAGGGGGGAGGCACCTACCTCCCTGGGGCCAACGTCCTGACTTTC. It is translated as CASSLEGGGTYLPGANVLTF.